This entry is about one TCR beta chain. This sample is drawn from a study of blood T cell repertoires in COVID-19. Some clones are missing from TCRdb's copy, which holds only in-frame ones; the method was immunoSEQ multiplex PCR. This sample has approximately 350,000 clones; about 90% occur once, and the top ten carry around 3.5%. The CDR3 is 13 residues long. The germline V gene has CDR1 MDHEN and CDR2 SYDVKM. V lost 6 bases and J lost 5; bases outside the gene matches: 3. This clonotype was sampled from a woman aged 18-35 years who had recovered from COVID-19. Sequencing was performed on peripheral blood. The chain joins TRBV28 to TRBJ1-4; 7 nucleotides align to TRBD1. The CDR3 sequence: CASRRQGNEKLFF. CDR3 DNA sequence: TGTGCCAGCAGGAGACAGGGAAATGAAAAACTGTTTTTT.